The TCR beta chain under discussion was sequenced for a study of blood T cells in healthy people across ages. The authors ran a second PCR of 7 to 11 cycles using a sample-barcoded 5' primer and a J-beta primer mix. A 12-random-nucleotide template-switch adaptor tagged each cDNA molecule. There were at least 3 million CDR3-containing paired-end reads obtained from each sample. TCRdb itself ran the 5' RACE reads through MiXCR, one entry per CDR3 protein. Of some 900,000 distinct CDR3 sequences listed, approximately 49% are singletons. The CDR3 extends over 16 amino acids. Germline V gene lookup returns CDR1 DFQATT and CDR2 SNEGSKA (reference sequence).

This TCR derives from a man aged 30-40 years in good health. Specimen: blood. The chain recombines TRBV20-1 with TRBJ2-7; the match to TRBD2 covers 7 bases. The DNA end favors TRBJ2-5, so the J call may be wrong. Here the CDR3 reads CSAREVSIGRGETQYF. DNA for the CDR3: TGCAGTGCTAGAGAAGTTTCGATAGGGAGGGGAGAGACCCAGTACTTC.